A selection of T cell receptor beta chains follows, all from one sample in a study of CD8 T cells in Susac syndrome. TCRdb passed the immunoSEQ multiplex PCR reads through MiXCR, listing each CDR3 protein once. The sample consists of 150,000 to 250,000 distinct CDR3 sequences, 90% to 95% of them appearing once. Sequenced material: CD4+ T cells from PBMCs. These receptors were collected from a human donor with multiple sclerosis. Each CDR3 is given with its conserved first and last residue. A D gene is named only where the DNA matches it firmly. Size tells how often a clone was seen (once, few, many) or the class of an expanded clone, and some rows leave it out.

V	D	size	J	DNA	CDR3
TRBV20-1	.	.	TRBJ1-5	TGCAGTGCTAGAGATTCGGGGGTCCGGCCCCAGCATTTT	CSARDSGVRPQHF
TRBV14	TRBD1	once	TRBJ1-4	TGTGCCAGCAGCCGCGAGACAGGGGTTAATGAAAAACTGTTTTTT	CASSRETGVNEKLFF
TRBV18	.	.	TRBJ2-7	TGTGCCAGCTCACCATCAGGCTCATGGGAGCAGTACTTC	CASSPSGSWEQYF
TRBV27	TRBD1	.	TRBJ2-1	TGTGCCAGCAGTTTAACAGGGGTGGAGCAGTTCTTC	CASSLTGVEQFF
TRBV28	TRBD2	.	TRBJ2-7	TGTGCCAGCAGTTTATCGGGGACTAGCGGGAAGTACGAGCAGTACTTC	CASSLSGTSGKYEQYF
TRBV25-1	.	.	TRBJ1-1	TGTGCCAGCAGTGACCCGGGGCGGGACACTGAAGCTTTCTTT	CASSDPGRDTEAFF
TRBV30	TRBD1	.	TRBJ2-5	TGTGCCTGGAGTGTACCAGGGGGAACGATTCAGTACTTC	CAWSVPGGTIQYF
TRBV27	.	.	TRBJ2-1	TGTGCCAGCAGTTTTATGGGGGGCACCTACAATGAGCAGTTCTTC	CASSFMGGTYNEQFF
TRBV30	.	.	TRBJ1-2	TGTGCCTGGAGTCCTCACGGGGGCAACTATGGCTACACCTTC	CAWSPHGGNYGYTF
TRBV4-2	TRBD2	.	TRBJ2-7	TGTGCCAGCAGCCAAGATCCCGGGGGGAGCTCCTACGAGCAGTACTTC	CASSQDPGGSSYEQYF
TRBV20-1	.	.	TRBJ1-4	TGCAGTGCCCCCCACGCCGGGCCTGGAAAACTGTTTTTT	CSAPHAGPGKLFF
TRBV20-1	.	.	TRBJ2-5	TGCAGTCTTCGGGTAACTGGCCTCCAAGAGACCCAGTACTTC	CSLRVTGLQETQYF
TRBV5-1	.	.	TRBJ2-2	TGCGCCAGCAGGGCCCTTGACACCAAGCTGTTTTTT	CASRALDTKLFF
TRBV18	.	.	TRBJ1-2	TGTGCCAGCTCACCGCAGGGGACTTCGGGTGGCTACACCTTC	CASSPQGTSGGYTF
TRBV9	.	.	TRBJ1-3	TGTGCCAGCAGCGTCGACCTCGGAAACACCATATATTTT	CASSVDLGNTIYF
TRBV5-4	.	.	TRBJ1-2	TGTGCCAGCAGGTTGTTGGGGCGCGACCGAGGAGGCTACACCTTC	CASRLLGRDRGGYTF
TRBV24-1	TRBD1	once	TRBJ2-1	TGTGCCATCCCCGGGACAGGGAAGAATGAGCAGTTCTTC	CAIPGTGKNEQFF
TRBV5-6	.	once	TRBJ1-1	TGTGCCAGCAGCTTGGCCCTACAGAGGAACACTGAAGCTTTCTTT	CASSLALQRNTEAFF
TRBV20-1	.	.	TRBJ2-7	TGCAGTGCCCGAGGGCATCACAAGGCCGTCTACGAGCAGTACTTC	CSARGHHKAVYEQYF
TRBV3-1	.	.	TRBJ2-7	TGTGCCAGCAGCCAGGGGGTCGGGCAGTACTTC	CASSQGVGQYF
TRBV9	.	.	TRBJ1-2	TGTGCCAGCAGCGTAGGGACTACAGGGATCTATGGCTACACCTTC	CASSVGTTGIYGYTF
TRBV3-1	.	.	TRBJ1-5	TGTGCCAGCAGCCAACAGGGGAGCGGACAGCCCCAGCATTTT	CASSQQGSGQPQHF
TRBV12-5	.	.	TRBJ1-6	TGTGCTAGTGGTTTGAAGACCCTGGGTATGGATTCACCCCTCCACTTT	CASGLKTLGMDSPLHF
TRBV27	.	.	TRBJ1-5	TGTGCCAGCAGTTTTTTGGATCAGCCCCAGCATTTT	CASSFLDQPQHF
TRBV5-4	.	.	TRBJ2-5	TGTGCCAGCAGCAATCCCGGGACCTTCCCCGAGACCCAGTACTTC	CASSNPGTFPETQYF
TRBV5-4	TRBD2	.	TRBJ2-1	TGTGCCAGCAGTACTAGCGGGAGCATCGTGGATGAGCAGTTCTTC	CASSTSGSIVDEQFF
TRBV2	.	.	TRBJ2-3	TGTGCCAGCAGTCAAACAGATACGCAGTATTTT	CASSQTDTQYF
TRBV20-1	TRBD1	once	TRBJ1-1	TGCAGTGCCCAGACAGGGACGAACACTGAAGCTTTCTTT	CSAQTGTNTEAFF
TRBV29-1	.	once	TRBJ2-1	TGCAGCGTTGTTTCTAGCAGTACATTCTCCTACAATGAGCAGTTCTTC	CSVVSSSTFSYNEQFF
TRBV7-9	.	.	TRBJ2-7	TGTGCCGCAGGGGAGCAGTACTTC	CAAGEQYF
TRBV27	.	.	TRBJ1-4	TGTGCCAGCAGTTCCTCGCAGGGGAAACTGTTTTTT	CASSSSQGKLFF
TRBV20-1	.	.	TRBJ2-7	TGCAGTGGAGGGGACAACTCCTACGAGCAGTACTTC	CSGGDNSYEQYF
TRBV6-2/TRBV6-3	.	.	TRBJ2-1	TGTGCCACCTCGGGACGTATTAATGAGCAGTTCTTC	CATSGRINEQFF
TRBV3-1	.	.	TRBJ2-3	TGTGCCAGCAGCCGCCGGGGGGCGGATACGCAGTATTTT	CASSRRGADTQYF
TRBV11-1	.	.	TRBJ2-7	TGTGCCAGCAGCGGCCAGCCCCAAAGCTCCTACGAGCAGTACTTC	CASSGQPQSSYEQYF
TRBV20-1	.	.	TRBJ2-3	TGCAGTGCTAGACTAGCCCAGAGCACAGATACGCAGTATTTT	CSARLAQSTDTQYF
TRBV29-1	TRBD1	.	TRBJ2-3	TGCAGCGTTGAGATAACAGGGGGAGATACGCAGTATTTT	CSVEITGGDTQYF
TRBV20-1	TRBD2	.	TRBJ2-5	TGCAGTGTCTCGGGACTAGCGGGAAGCCAAGAGACCCAGTACTTC	CSVSGLAGSQETQYF
TRBV30	.	.	TRBJ2-7	TGTGCCTGGAGTTTGAAGCACGAGCAGTACTTC	CAWSLKHEQYF
TRBV24-1	.	.	TRBJ1-2	TGTGCCACCAGTGAGTCCTGGAACTATGGCTACACCTTC	CATSESWNYGYTF
TRBV20-1	.	.	TRBJ2-7	TGCAGTGCTAGAAGTCAAGGCTTCTCCTACGAGCAGTACTTC	CSARSQGFSYEQYF
TRBV6-6	.	.	TRBJ2-4	TGTGCCAGCAGCGCAAGGGAACCTCAGTACTTC	CASSAREPQYF